What follows are 17 T cell receptor beta chains derived from one specimen sequenced in a study of T cells in Graves' hyperthyroidism and ophthalmopathy. Amplification yielded TCR beta CDR3 regions, with RNA transcripts as the source. A set of HTBI primers served as the primers for a first-round RT-PCR of the TCR CDR3. TCRdb re-called the multiplex PCR reads through MiXCR, storing one row per CDR3 protein. The table lists about 320,000 distinct CDR3 sequences, over 15% of them singletons, with 33% in the top ten. Sample: blood. These receptors all stem from a man younger than 45 with Graves' hyperthyroidism.

V usage is TRBV19 and J usage is TRBJ2-1, with D possibly TRBD2 on 5 matching bases. Trimming removed 1 base at V and 1 base at J, with 14 bases between. Germline-derived CDR1 and CDR2 are LNHDA and SQIVND (reference sequence). The CDR3 has 17 residues. The DNA of the CDR3 is TGTGCCAGTAGTATAGGAGGAGCGGTAGTGTCCTACAATGAGCAGTTCTTC. Protein product: CASSIGGAVVSYNEQFF.

This clonotype was recorded many times. This chain links TRBV7-9 with TRBJ2-3, with 7 nucleotides matching TRBD1. Germline V gene data show CDR1 as SEHNR and CDR2 as FQNEAQ (reference sequence). Trimming removed 4 bases from V and 4 bases from J; junction bases left unmatched: 5. This CDR3 contains 14 residues. The DNA of the CDR3 is TGTGCCAGCAGCTCGAGACAGGGTCCAGATACGCAGTATTTT. It yields the protein CASSSRQGPDTQYF.

In its sample, this clonotype was seen many times. The rearrangement links TRBV20-1 to TRBJ2-3, with TRBD2 matching over 16 bases. The CDR3 totals 18 residues. The junction had 9 bases not matched to a gene; V was cut back by 0 bases and J by 6 bases. Germline loops: CDR1 DFQATT, CDR2 SNEGSKA (reference sequence). The DNA of the CDR3 is TGCAGTGCTAGAGATCCAGGGACTAGCGGGAGGGGGAGTGATACGCAGTATTTT. It codes for CSARDPGTSGRGSDTQYF.

This clonotype was found many times. The chain is built from TRBV28 and TRBJ2-7, with D possibly TRBD2 on 6 matching bases. CDR1 MDHEN and CDR2 SYDVKM come from the germline V gene. V gave up 6 bases and J gave up 0 bases, with 12 bases separating them. The CDR3 has 14 residues. The CDR3 DNA is TGTGCCAGCAGGGGACTGGGGAGCTCCTACGAGCAGTACTTC. Amino acid sequence: CASRGLGSSYEQYF.

J is TRBJ1-6 and V is TRBV28; a possible D gene is TRBD1 (5 bases). Trimming removed 7 bases from V and 14 bases from J, with 18 bases in between. Germline lookup yields CDR1 MDHEN and CDR2 SYDVKM. The CDR3 extends over 13 amino acids. The DNA of the CDR3 is TGTGCCAGCACTAGGGACGGAGGTAGTTCCCTCCACTTT. Amino acids: CASTRDGGSSLHF.

At least ten counts were recorded for this clonotype. The chain combines TRBV12-3 or TRBV12-4 with TRBJ2-1; weak D call: TRBD1 (5 bases). Trimming pared 7 bases from V and 2 bases from J, leaving 18 bases between. CDR3 length equals 16 residues. This chain's CDR3 is CASTPSGQFTYNEQFF. In DNA form, the CDR3 reads TGTGCCAGCACCCCTTCAGGGCAGTTCACCTACAATGAGCAGTTCTTC.

The chain recombines TRBV11-1 with TRBJ1-2; D is unresolved. CDR3 length: 16 residues. Germline V CDR1 and CDR2: SGHAT, FQDESV (reference sequence). V was clipped by 5 bases and J by 1 base, with 17 bases between them. The CDR3 protein is CASSPGESRYNYGYTF. CDR3 sequence (DNA): TGTGCCAGCAGCCCTGGTGAGAGCAGGTATAACTATGGCTACACCTTC.

Concerning this clonotype: A read error may be the cause here, since a much bigger clone is one base away. This chain connects TRBV7-9 to TRBJ1-1, with TRBD1 as a possible D gene (5 bases). The germline V gene has CDR1 SEHNR and CDR2 FQNEAQ (reference sequence). The ends were cut back, 6 bases at V and 1 base at J, with 9 bases in the middle. There are 13 residues in the CDR3. Here the CDR3 DNA reads TGTGCCAGCAGGCACGACAGGAACACTGAAGCTTTCTTT. The encoded protein is CASRHDRNTEAFF.

This clonotype came up a few times. The chain combines TRBV6-1 with TRBJ2-6; D not resolved. The CDR3 loop spans 13 amino acids. Germline-derived CDR1 and CDR2 are MNHNS and SASEGT. V gave up 8 bases and J gave up 4 bases, with 9 bases separating them. The CDR3 here is CASHNGGANVLTF. The CDR3 DNA follows: TGTGCCAGCCACAACGGAGGGGCCAACGTCCTGACTTTC.

At least ten counts were recorded for this clonotype. The V gene is TRBV5-4, the J gene TRBJ1-1; the D gene is possibly TRBD1 (6 bases). Trimming took off 5 bases at V and 2 bases at J, with 10 bases between the two ends. CDR1 SGHNT and CDR2 YYREEE come from the germline V gene (reference sequence). There are 13 residues in the CDR3. In nucleotides, the CDR3 is TGTGCCAGCAGGGACAGCCTTAACACTGAAGCTTTCTTT. Its protein is CASRDSLNTEAFF.

This clonotype appeared many times. This chain connects TRBV5-5 to TRBJ1-2; D remains ambiguous. This CDR3 is built from 12 residues. Germline-derived CDR1 and CDR2 are SGHKS and YYEKEE (reference sequence). Trimming cost V 0 bases and J 10 bases, with 10 bases left between them. CDR3 sequence (DNA): TGTGCCAGCAGCTTGGGGAGCCCCGACTACACCTTC. It translates to CASSLGSPDYTF.

At least ten counts were recorded for this clonotype. The chain employs TRBV2 and TRBJ1-1; D is perhaps TRBD1 (5 bases). The germline V and J ends were trimmed by 8 bases and 8 bases, with 18 bases remaining between them. The CDR3 is 13 amino acids. Germline CDR1 is SNHLY and CDR2 is FYNNEI. The chain's CDR3 is CASRDLRSEEAFF. CDR3 nucleotide sequence: TGTGCCAGCCGGGACCTCAGATCTGAGGAAGCTTTCTTT.

V is TRBV7-9 and J is TRBJ2-5, with 10 bases aligning to TRBD1. There are 15 residues in the CDR3. Germline values: CDR1 SEHNR, CDR2 FQNEAQ (reference sequence). Trimming took 3 bases from V and 4 from J; bases not matched to a gene: 5. CDR3 in DNA: TGTGCCAGCAGCTTTCGGGACAGGGGTAGAGAGACCCAGTACTTC. Translating gives CASSFRDRGRETQYF.

CDR3 amino acids: CSAIHRDRHDEQFF. In DNA, the CDR3 is TGCAGTGCTATCCACCGGGACAGGCACGATGAGCAGTTCTTC. V usage is TRBV20-1 and J usage is TRBJ2-1, with TRBD1 matching 8 bases. The CDR3 covers 14 residues. Germline V gene lookup returns CDR1 DFQATT and CDR2 SNEGSKA (reference sequence). V shed 4 bases and J 8 bases; nucleotides not matched to a gene: 10.

The genes are TRBV5-6 and TRBJ1-1; 11 nucleotides line up with TRBD1. Germline V CDR1 and CDR2: SGHDT, YYEEEE. V shed 2 bases, J shed 5 bases, and the junction held 8 bases outside the gene matches. This CDR3 spans 16 amino acids. The CDR3 DNA sequence: TGTGCCAGCAGCTTAGCGATGGACAGGGGGCTTACTGAAGCTTTCTTT. It translates to CASSLAMDRGLTEAFF.

This clonotype has a count of ten or more. One end of the junction does not line up with germline, which may come from a read error. This chain connects TRBV18 to TRBJ2-1, with D perhaps matching TRBD2 (7 bases). The CDR3 has 16 residues. The V gene's germline CDR1 is KGHSH and CDR2 LQKENI. The CDR3 protein is CASSPLRRGGRDEQFF. CDR3 nucleotide sequence: TGTGCCAGCTCTCCACTCAGAAGGGGGGGCCGAGATGAGCAGTTCTTC.

This clonotype came up a few times. This rearrangement joins TRBV7-9 to TRBJ2-1, with D uncertain. CDR1 and CDR2 (germline): SEHNR, FQNEAQ (reference sequence). CDR3 size: 15 residues. Trimming pared 5 bases from V and 0 bases from J, leaving 11 bases between. The chain's CDR3 is CASSPPIHSYNEQFF. CDR3 DNA: TGTGCCAGCAGCCCCCCCATACACTCCTACAATGAGCAGTTCTTC.